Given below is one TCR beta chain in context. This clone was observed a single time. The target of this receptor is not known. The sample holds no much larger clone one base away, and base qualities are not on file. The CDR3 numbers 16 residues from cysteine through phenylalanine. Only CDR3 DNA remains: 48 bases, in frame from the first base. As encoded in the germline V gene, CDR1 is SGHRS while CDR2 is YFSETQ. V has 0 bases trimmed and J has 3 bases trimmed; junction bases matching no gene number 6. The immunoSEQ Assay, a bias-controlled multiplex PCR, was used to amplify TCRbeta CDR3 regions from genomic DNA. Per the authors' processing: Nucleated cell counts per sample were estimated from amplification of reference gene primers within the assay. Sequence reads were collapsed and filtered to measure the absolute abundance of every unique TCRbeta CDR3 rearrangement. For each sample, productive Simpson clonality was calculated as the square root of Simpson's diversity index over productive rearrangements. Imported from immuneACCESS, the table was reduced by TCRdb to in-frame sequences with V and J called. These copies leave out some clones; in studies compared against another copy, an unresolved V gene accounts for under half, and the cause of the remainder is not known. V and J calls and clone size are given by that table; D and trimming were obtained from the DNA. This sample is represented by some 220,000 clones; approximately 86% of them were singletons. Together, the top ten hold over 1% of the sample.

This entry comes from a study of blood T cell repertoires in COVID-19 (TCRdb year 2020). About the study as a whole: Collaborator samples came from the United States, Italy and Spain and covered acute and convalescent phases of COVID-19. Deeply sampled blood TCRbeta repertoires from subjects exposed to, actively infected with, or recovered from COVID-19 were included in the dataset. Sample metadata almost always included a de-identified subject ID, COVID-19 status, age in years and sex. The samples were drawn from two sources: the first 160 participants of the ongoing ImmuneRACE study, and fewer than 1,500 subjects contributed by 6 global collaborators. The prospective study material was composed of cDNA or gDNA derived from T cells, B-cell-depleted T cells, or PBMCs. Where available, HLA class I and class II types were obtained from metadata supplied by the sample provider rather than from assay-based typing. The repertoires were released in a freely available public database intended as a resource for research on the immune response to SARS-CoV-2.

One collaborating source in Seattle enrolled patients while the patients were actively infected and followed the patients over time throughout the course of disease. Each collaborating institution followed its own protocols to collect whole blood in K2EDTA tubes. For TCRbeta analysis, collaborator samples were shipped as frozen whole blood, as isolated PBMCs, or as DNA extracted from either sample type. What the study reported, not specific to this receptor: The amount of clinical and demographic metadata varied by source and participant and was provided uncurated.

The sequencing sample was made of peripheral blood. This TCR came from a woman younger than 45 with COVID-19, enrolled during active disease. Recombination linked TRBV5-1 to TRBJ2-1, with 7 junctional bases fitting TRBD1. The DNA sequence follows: TGCGCCAGCAGCTTGGAGGGGGCGCGAGGCTACAATGAGCAGTTCTTC. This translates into CASSLEGARGYNEQFF.